This passage covers 15 T cell receptor beta chains from one sample sequenced in a study of blood T cell repertoires in COVID-19. Here immunoSEQ multiplex PCR was the method, and the copy in TCRdb shows in-frame clones only, minus some. The sample holds about 160,000 clones, about 83% seen once. The specimen was peripheral blood. The receptor source for this set is a woman of 80 years or more with acute or convalescent COVID-19.

J is TRBJ2-7 and V is TRBV5-1; 7 bases map to TRBD1. The CDR3 consists of 15 residues. Germline lookup yields CDR1 SGHRS and CDR2 YFSETQ. J gave up 3 bases and V 5 bases, and 11 bases lay outside the gene matches. As DNA, the CDR3 is TGCGCCAGCAGAACCGGGACAGAGGTTTTCTACGAGCAGTACTTC. Its translation is CASRTGTEVFYEQYF.

The chain recombines TRBV5-8 with TRBJ1-1, with D possibly TRBD1 on 5 matching bases. V lost 7 bases and J lost 4, with 8 bases in between. The CDR3 spans 11 residues. Germline values: CDR1 SGHTS, CDR2 YDEGEE. The CDR3: CASVGGTEAFF. The CDR3 DNA reads TGTGCCAGCGTGGGGGGCACTGAAGCTTTCTTT.

The gene calls are TRBV27 and TRBJ2-3; maybe TRBD2 (7 bases). There are 15 residues in the CDR3. CDR1 is MNHEY and CDR2 is SMNVEV in the germline V gene (reference sequence). V dropped 6 bases and J dropped 2 bases, with 15 bases sitting between them. CDR3 nucleotides: TGTGCCAGCAGCCTCGGGGGGCGATCCACAGATACGCAGTATTTT. This codes for CASSLGGRSTDTQYF.

The V call is TRBV30, the J call TRBJ2-1; perhaps TRBD2 as D (5 bases). V was trimmed by 4 bases and J by 6 bases, leaving 16 bases between them. The CDR3 has 14 residues. Per germline, CDR1 GTSNPN and CDR2 SVGIG (reference sequence). This chain's CDR3 is CAWKRLWIGNEQFF. The CDR3 DNA is TGTGCCTGGAAGCGGTTATGGATTGGCAATGAGCAGTTCTTC.

This rearrangement joins TRBV6-1 to TRBJ1-2, with 7 positions matching TRBD1. Germline V CDR1 and CDR2: MNHNS, SASEGT. After removal of 2 bases from V and 0 bases from J, the junction contained 3 bases not matched to a gene. CDR3 length: 15 residues. The CDR3 region has the DNA TGTGCCAGCAGTGAACCAGGGGGGTCTAACTATGGCTACACCTTC. It is translated as CASSEPGGSNYGYTF.

This chain uses TRBV6-2 or TRBV6-3 with TRBJ2-1; 9 bases line up with TRBD2. The CDR3 is made up of 15 amino acids. Unmatched junction bases numbered 7, after V lost 5 bases and J lost 5 bases. Germline CDR1 is MNHEY and CDR2 is SVGEGT. The CDR3 protein is CASSRSGTSNNEQFF. In DNA form, the CDR3 reads TGTGCCAGCAGTCGATCCGGGACTAGCAACAATGAGCAGTTCTTC.

This clone has a handful of counts. The chain is built from TRBV6-1 and TRBJ1-1, with D hard to call. The V end was cut by 2 bases, the J end by 11 bases, with 15 bases between. CDR1 is MNHNS, CDR2 SASEGT, per germline. The CDR3 has 13 amino acids. The chain's CDR3 is CASSEMAASGAFF. In DNA, the CDR3 is TGTGCCAGCAGTGAAATGGCGGCAAGTGGGGCTTTCTTT.

This clone appeared a single time. The chain couples TRBV6-5 to TRBJ2-1, with D possibly matching TRBD2 (6 bases). The length of the CDR3 is 16 residues. Germline V gene sequence: CDR1 MNHEY, CDR2 SVGAGI. Trimming took off 2 bases at V and 6 bases at J, with 17 bases between the two ends. DNA for the CDR3: TGTGCCAGCAGTTACCACGGGCTAGCGAGGGGCAATGAGCAGTTCTTC. Amino acid sequence: CASSYHGLARGNEQFF.

This chain joins TRBV6-5 and TRBJ2-7; perhaps TRBD2 as D (6 bases). The germline CDR1 and CDR2 sequences are MNHEY and SVGAGI. V was clipped by 0 bases and J by 3 bases, with 12 bases between them. This CDR3 spans 15 amino acids. The CDR3 nucleotides read TGTGCCAGCAGTTACTCGATGGCGGGGAGCTACGAGCAGTACTTC. Translated, it gives CASSYSMAGSYEQYF.

This sequence joins TRBV19 and TRBJ1-2; D call uncertain. The CDR3 loop spans 14 amino acids. The V end lost 3 bases, the J end lost 5 bases, and 13 bases lay between the germline ends. Germline CDR1 reads LNHDA; CDR2 reads SQIVND (reference sequence). This CDR3 is CASSILQAPYGYTF. The DNA of the CDR3 is TGTGCCAGTAGTATTCTCCAGGCTCCGTATGGCTACACCTTC.

This chain connects TRBV11-2 to TRBJ2-7; TRBD1 matches at 7 bases. V was clipped by 5 bases and J by 2 bases; unmatched bases: 6. CDR3 length: 14 residues. Germline CDR1 reads SGHAT; CDR2 reads FQNNGV. The CDR3 nucleotides read TGTGCCAGCAGCCAGACAGGGTTAACCTACGAGCAGTACTTC. It encodes CASSQTGLTYEQYF.

J is TRBJ1-5 and V is TRBV2, with unresolved D. The CDR3 runs 14 residues. The germline V and J ends were trimmed by 0 bases and 4 bases, with 7 bases remaining between them. Per the germline V gene, CDR1 is SNHLY and CDR2 is FYNNEI. The CDR3 DNA sequence: TGTGCCAGCAGTGAAGCGCTACAGAATCAGCCCCAGCATTTT. Translation: CASSEALQNQPQHF.

This chain joins TRBV7-9 and TRBJ2-7; 9 nucleotides match TRBD2. This CDR3 region has 15 residues. Germline assignment: CDR1 SEHNR and CDR2 FQNEAQ (reference sequence). V dropped 4 bases and J dropped 4; count of bases not matched to a gene: 8. This CDR3 reads CASSYSGRGAYEQYF. CDR3 DNA: TGTGCCAGCAGCTATAGCGGGAGAGGTGCATACGAGCAGTACTTC. The full variable domain, rest sourced from reference TRBV7-9 and TRBJ2-7, is DTGVSQNPRHKITKRGQNVTFRCDPISEHNRLYWYRQTLGQGPEFLTYFQNEAQLEKSRLLSDRFSAERPKGSFSTLEIQRTEQGDSAMYLCASSYSGRGAYEQYFGPGTRLTVT.

This clone was observed a handful of times. CDR3 in DNA: TGTGCCAGCAGCTCCGGCGGGGGGACGAACACCGGGGAGCTGTTTTTT. Encoded protein: CASSSGGGTNTGELFF. The genes are TRBV5-4 and TRBJ2-2; 8 bases fit TRBD2. Germline CDR1 and CDR2: SGHNT and YYREEE (reference sequence). After removal of 3 bases from V and 0 bases from J, the junction contained 4 bases not matched to a gene. This CDR3 contains 16 residues.

V gene TRBV3-1 (or the pseudogene TRBV3-2) combines with J gene TRBJ2-5, with D maybe TRBD2 (6 bases). Germline CDR1 reads LGHDT; CDR2 reads YNNKEL (reference sequence). This CDR3 spans 13 amino acids. Trimming pared 2 bases from V and 7 bases from J, leaving 11 bases between. The CDR3 bases are TGTGCCAGCAGCCAAAGGCGGGGAGGGACCCAGTACTTC. Protein sequence: CASSQRRGGTQYF.